A single sample is the source of the 31 T cell receptor beta chains below, sequenced in a study of blood T cell repertoires in COVID-19 (dated by TCRdb to 2018 to 2021). Receptors were amplified or captured by the immunoSEQ multiplex PCR assay. TCRdb carries this immuneACCESS record with in-frame sequences only. Its versions omit some clonotypes, under half of them owing to an unresolved V gene in the studies checked, with the rest unexplained. The sample yields around 190,000 clones; around 84% were counted once. About 3.3% of the sample lies in the top ten. Sample: PBMCs or T cells enriched from blood (not recorded which). Receptors were obtained from a woman younger than 45 who had been exposed to COVID-19.

This clone has a handful of counts. V and J are TRBV11-3 and TRBJ1-3; D unclear. CDR1 is SGHNT and CDR2 is YENEEA in the germline V gene. Trimming left V 3 bases short and J 0 bases short, with 9 bases between. This CDR3 contains 15 residues. The CDR3 DNA reads as TGTGCCAGCAGCTTGGAGCGGAGCTCTGGAAACACCATATATTTT. As protein: CASSLERSSGNTIYF.

V and J are TRBV7-9 and TRBJ1-2, with TRBD1 matching 7 bases. Germline V lookup: CDR1 SEHNR, CDR2 FQNEAQ (reference sequence). The CDR3 is 18 amino acids. J lost 0 bases, V lost 6 bases, and 16 bases had no gene match. CDR3 sequence reads: CASSQQGMVKITNYGYTF. In nucleotides, the CDR3 is TGTGCCAGCAGTCAACAGGGGATGGTGAAGATAACTAACTATGGCTACACCTTC. The variable domain in full, with the rest retrieved from reference TRBV7-9 and TRBJ1-2, is DTGVSQNPRHKITKRGQNVTFRCDPISEHNRLYWYRQTLGQGPEFLTYFQNEAQLEKSRLLSDRFSAERPKGSFSTLEIQRTEQGDSAMYLCASSQQGMVKITNYGYTFGSGTRLTVV.

The V gene is TRBV7-2, the J gene TRBJ2-3, with 7 positions matching TRBD2. The V segment lost 4 bases and the J segment 5 bases; nucleotides outside the gene matches: 6. The germline CDR1 and CDR2 sequences are SGHTA and FQGNSA. The CDR3 runs to 14 residues. DNA of the CDR3: TGTGCCAGCAGCTGGGGGTCGGGGGGAGATACGCAGTATTTT. It encodes CASSWGSGGDTQYF.

Only one count was recorded for this clone. V and J are TRBV13 and TRBJ2-7; 9 bases are a match to TRBD2. The J segment lost 2 bases and the V segment lost 3 bases, leaving 5 bases of the junction unmatched. Germline assignment: CDR1 PRHDT and CDR2 FYEKMQ (reference sequence). CDR3 length: 15 residues. CDR3 amino acids: CASSFRAGGTYEQYF. CDR3 in DNA: TGTGCCAGCAGCTTTAGGGCGGGGGGGACCTACGAGCAGTACTTC. Variable domain in full (rest from reference TRBV13 and TRBJ2-7): AAGVIQSPRHLIKEKRETATLKCYPIPRHDTVYWYQQGPGQDPQFLISFYEKMQSDKGSIPDRFSAQQFSDYHSELNMSSLELGDSALYFCASSFRAGGTYEQYFGPGTRLTVT.

The chain uses TRBV7-6 and TRBJ2-7, with a tentative D call TRBD2 (6 bases). Germline lookup yields CDR1 SGHVS and CDR2 FNYEAQ. The CDR3 is 16 residues long. V was clipped by 2 bases and J by 0 bases, with 14 bases between them. The CDR3 sequence: CASSLSVAVSSYEQYF. The CDR3 DNA reads TGTGCCAGCAGCTTATCAGTAGCGGTTAGCTCCTACGAGCAGTACTTC.

This chain joins TRBV5-1 and TRBJ2-7; 7 bases match TRBD2. This CDR3 has 14 residues. Germline V gene data show CDR1 as SGHRS and CDR2 as YFSETQ. Trimming removed 2 bases from V and 3 bases from J; junction bases left unmatched: 5. The CDR3 loop reads CASSLPGGGYEQYF. The CDR3 DNA reads TGCGCCAGCAGCTTACCGGGAGGCGGCTACGAGCAGTACTTC.

This sequence joins TRBV27 and TRBJ1-5; the D gene is possibly TRBD1 (5 bases). Germline assignment: CDR1 MNHEY and CDR2 SMNVEV (reference sequence). There are 15 residues in the CDR3. Trimming stripped 2 bases from V and 4 bases from J, with 12 bases between. Here the CDR3 reads CASSLGRARNQPQHF. As DNA, the CDR3 is TGTGCCAGCAGTTTAGGCAGGGCAAGGAATCAGCCCCAGCATTTT.

The V gene is TRBV7-2, the J gene TRBJ1-1; D might be TRBD1 (5 bases). CDR1 is SGHTA and CDR2 is FQGNSA in the germline V gene. The CDR3 extends over 15 amino acids. Trimming stripped 1 base from V and 4 bases from J, with 13 bases between. The CDR3 sequence: CASSLVGTGGTEAFF. The CDR3 DNA reads TGTGCCAGCAGCTTAGTGGGGACGGGGGGCACTGAAGCTTTCTTT.

As to this clone: The same CDR3 also results from other DNA sequences found in this sample. V is TRBV29-1 and J is TRBJ1-1; D not certain. The CDR3 covers 12 residues. V was shortened by 6 bases and J by 1 base, with 9 bases between the two germline ends. In germline, CDR1 is SQVTM, CDR2 ANQGSEA. CDR3 amino acids: CSVAQKNTEAFF. CDR3 bases: TGCAGCGTCGCCCAGAAGAACACTGAAGCTTTCTTT.

The chain carries TRBV3-1 (or the pseudogene TRBV3-2) and TRBJ2-7; 10 nucleotides match TRBD2. The CDR3 sequence is 16 residues long. V was clipped by 1 base and J by 6 bases; unmatched bases: 9. Germline loops: CDR1 LGHDT, CDR2 YNNKEL (reference sequence). The CDR3 reads CASSQGPSGGDFEQYF. DNA of the CDR3: TGTGCCAGCAGCCAAGGACCAAGCGGGGGGGATTTCGAGCAGTACTTC.

The chain uses TRBV7-9 and TRBJ1-1; 8 bases match TRBD1. Germline CDR1 and CDR2: SEHNR and FQNEAQ (reference sequence). J lost 7 bases, V lost 5 bases, and 12 bases had no gene match. The CDR3 is 15 amino acids. The CDR3 DNA is TGTGCCAGCAGCCTCGGGACAGGCCAAGGGGGTGAAGCTTTCTTT. It specifies CASSLGTGQGGEAFF.

This clone was counted once. CDR3 sequence: CASSEAGEEAFF. The CDR3 DNA sequence: TGTGCCAGCAGTGAAGCAGGGGAAGAAGCTTTCTTT. This chain links TRBV6-1 with TRBJ1-1; tentatively, D is TRBD1 (5 bases). The germline V gene encodes CDR1 MNHNS and CDR2 SASEGT. Deletions cut 0 bases from V and 8 bases from J, with 7 bases between. This CDR3 is built from 12 residues.

V usage is TRBV10-3 and J usage is TRBJ1-5; D not resolved. Germline assignment: CDR1 ENHRY and CDR2 SYGVKD. This CDR3 is 12 amino acids long. The germline V and J ends were trimmed by 2 bases and 5 bases, with 4 bases remaining between them. The CDR3 protein is CAISEIDQPQHF. The CDR3 DNA reads as TGTGCCATCAGTGAGATCGATCAGCCCCAGCATTTT.

The CDR3 is CASSRRAGSQQFF. Written as DNA, the CDR3 is TGTGCCAGCAGCCGCCGCGCGGGGTCCCAGCAGTTCTTC. This chain connects TRBV11-2 to TRBJ2-1; perhaps TRBD2 as D (6 bases). The CDR3 runs to 13 residues. Trimming took off 5 bases at V and 11 bases at J, with 16 bases between the two ends. The germline V gene encodes CDR1 SGHAT and CDR2 FQNNGV.

The V gene is TRBV11-2, the J gene TRBJ2-3, with TRBD2 matching over 7 bases. The V and J ends lost 1 base and 10 bases, in that order; junction bases with no gene match: 8. This CDR3 contains 14 residues. Germline V gene lookup returns CDR1 SGHAT and CDR2 FQNNGV. The CDR3 loop is CASSLAGGGKSQYF. The CDR3 bases are TGTGCCAGCAGCTTAGCTGGGGGGGGTAAATCGCAGTATTTT.

This chain connects TRBV6-5 to TRBJ1-1, with D perhaps matching TRBD1 (6 bases). The germline CDR1 and CDR2 sequences are MNHEY and SVGAGI. Trimming removed 7 bases at V and 0 bases at J, with 15 bases between. There are 15 residues in the CDR3. The CDR3 spells CASTKDSPMNTEAFF. CDR3 coding DNA: TGTGCCAGCACAAAGGACAGCCCAATGAACACTGAAGCTTTCTTT.

The J gene is TRBJ1-4, the V gene TRBV29-1; TRBD1 matches 7 bases. The V gene's germline CDR1 is SQVTM and CDR2 ANQGSEA. Losses at the gene ends were 5 bases for V and 8 bases for J; bases not matched to a gene: 8. This CDR3 region has 13 residues. The CDR3 spells CSVRTGLLEKLFF. CDR3 nucleotide sequence: TGCAGCGTTAGGACAGGCCTTTTGGAAAAACTGTTTTTT.

This clone has just a few counts. J is TRBJ1-5 and V is TRBV4-1; the match to TRBD1 covers 8 bases. V lost 1 base, J lost 7 bases, and 6 bases stayed unmatched. CDR3 length equals 15 residues. The germline V gene encodes CDR1 MGHRA and CDR2 YSYEKL. The chain's CDR3 is CASSQGPRTGQPQHF. DNA of the CDR3: TGCGCCAGCAGCCAAGGTCCGAGGACAGGGCAGCCCCAGCATTTT.

This clone occurred once. The V and J genes are TRBV6-5 and TRBJ2-2; D is perhaps TRBD2 (6 bases). Germline CDR1 MNHEY, CDR2 SVGAGI. The CDR3 covers 15 residues. The V and J ends lost 6 bases and 5 bases respectively, with 16 bases between them. The CDR3 here is CASSPLGGWTGELFF. CDR3 coding DNA: TGTGCCAGCAGCCCCCTGGGAGGTTGGACCGGGGAGCTGTTTTTT.

The rearrangement links TRBV29-1 to TRBJ1-1; weak D call: TRBD1 (5 bases). The V end lost 7 bases, the J end lost 0 bases, and 18 bases lay between the germline ends. CDR1 SQVTM and CDR2 ANQGSEA come from the germline V gene. The CDR3 is 15 amino acids. CDR3 in amino acids: CSARTSVDMNTEAFF. The CDR3 coding sequence is TGCAGCGCACGCACATCCGTGGACATGAACACTGAAGCTTTCTTT.

This chain uses TRBV10-3 with TRBJ2-6; TRBD1 might be the D (7 bases). Germline V gives CDR1 ENHRY, CDR2 SYGVKD. There are 16 residues in the CDR3. Trimming cost V 7 bases and J 1 base, with 14 bases left between them. The CDR3 DNA follows: TGTGCCATCACAGGGGGGATGGGTTCTGGGGCCAACGTCCTGACTTTC. Its translation: CAITGGMGSGANVLTF.

This clone appeared once. The rearrangement links TRBV18 to TRBJ1-2, with no clear D. This CDR3 contains 14 residues. Deletions cut 6 bases from V and 8 bases from J, with 19 bases between. Germline values: CDR1 KGHSH, CDR2 LQKENI. CDR3 nucleotide sequence: TGTGCCAGCTCTCCGGGAGCAGGCGCCGAAGGCTACACCTTC. It codes for CASSPGAGAEGYTF.

This chain joins TRBV10-3 and TRBJ2-5; 9 bases are a match to TRBD1. V shed 5 bases and J 5 bases; nucleotides not matched to a gene: 6. Germline values: CDR1 ENHRY, CDR2 SYGVKD. The CDR3 contains 14 residues. CDR3 residues: CAISNNRGLETQYF. CDR3 DNA: TGTGCCATCAGTAATAACAGGGGGCTGGAGACCCAGTACTTC.

This clone has a single count. The gene calls are TRBV6-5 and TRBJ1-5; D remains unclear. V shed 4 bases and J shed 4 bases, with 11 bases lying between them. The CDR3 is made up of 14 amino acids. Germline V lookup: CDR1 MNHEY, CDR2 SVGAGI. CDR3 in amino acids: CASSSLVQNQPQHF. DNA for the CDR3: TGTGCCAGCAGTTCCCTTGTACAAAATCAGCCCCAGCATTTT.

This clone came up a few times. The rearrangement links TRBV9 to TRBJ1-4; 9 positions agree with TRBD1. Germline lookup yields CDR1 SGDLS and CDR2 YYNGEE. V lost 4 bases and J lost 8; bases outside the gene matches: 9. The CDR3 is 15 residues long. This chain's CDR3 is CASSPRTGDQEKLFF. In DNA form, the CDR3 reads TGTGCCAGCAGCCCCCGGACAGGGGATCAGGAAAAACTGTTTTTT.

The CDR3 spells CASSPPAVGTGELFF. The CDR3 DNA sequence: TGTGCCAGCAGCCCTCCTGCGGTAGGCACCGGGGAGCTGTTTTTT. The V gene is TRBV6-2 or TRBV6-3, the J gene TRBJ2-2, with D hard to call. Germline V gene lookup returns CDR1 MNHEY and CDR2 SVGEGT. This CDR3 contains 15 residues. Trimming stripped 6 bases from V and 4 bases from J, with 15 bases between.

The chain carries TRBV10-3 and TRBJ1-3, with 7 bases fitting TRBD1. This CDR3 spans 15 amino acids. Germline V gene lookup returns CDR1 ENHRY and CDR2 SYGVKD. Losses at the gene ends were 10 bases for V and 8 bases for J; bases not matched to a gene: 17. This CDR3 is CATSTSGGLTDTIYF. Here the CDR3 DNA reads TGTGCCACGTCAACGTCAGGGGGGTTGACTGACACCATATATTTT.

This clone came up once. The genes are TRBV19 and TRBJ1-6; D may be TRBD1 (5 bases). Germline V CDR1 and CDR2: LNHDA, SQIVND (reference sequence). The CDR3 loop spans 14 amino acids. V shed 3 bases and J shed 7 bases, with 10 bases lying between them. Here the CDR3 DNA reads TGTGCCAGTAGTATTAGGGGCGGCAATTCACCCCTCCACTTT. Residues: CASSIRGGNSPLHF.

CDR3 nucleotides: TGCGCCAGCAGCTTACAGGGACTAGCGGGGGGCCTGCAAGAGACCCAGTACTTC. It yields the protein CASSLQGLAGGLQETQYF. The chain recombines TRBV5-1 with TRBJ2-5, with TRBD2 matching 15 bases. CDR1 and CDR2 from the germline V gene are SGHRS and YFSETQ. V gave up 2 bases and J gave up 2 bases; unmatched junction bases: 7. The CDR3 extends over 18 amino acids.

This clone turned up a few times. This chain joins TRBV30 and TRBJ1-4; 10 bases map to TRBD1. The J segment lost 0 bases and the V segment lost 5 bases, leaving 9 bases of the junction unmatched. The CDR3 covers 17 residues. The germline CDR1 and CDR2 sequences are GTSNPN and SVGIG (reference sequence). CDR3 sequence (DNA): TGTGCCTGGTCCCGGGACAGGGGACCTGCAACTAATGAAAAACTGTTTTTT. This encodes CAWSRDRGPATNEKLFF. The full variable domain, in which reference TRBV30 and TRBJ1-4 provide the parts outside the CDR3, is SQTIHQWPATLVQPVGSPLSLECTVEGTSNPNLYWYRQAAGRGLQLLFYSVGIGQISSEVPQNLSASRPQDRQFILSSKKLLLSDSGFYLCAWSRDRGPATNEKLFFGSGTQLSVL.

CDR3 sequence: CASSLGGGNTDTQYF. CDR3 nucleotide sequence: TGTGCCAGCAGCTTAGGCGGGGGGAACACAGATACGCAGTATTTT. The chain links TRBV7-6 to TRBJ2-3; 8 positions agree with TRBD2. CDR1 is SGHVS and CDR2 is FNYEAQ in the germline V gene. J lost 2 bases, V lost 1 base, and 2 bases had no gene match. This CDR3 spans 15 amino acids.